Sequencing of this T cell receptor (beta chain) was carried out in a study of blood T cells in healthy people across ages. Each individual donor underwent a draw of approximately 10 milliliters of peripheral blood. Primed by a sample-barcoded 5' primer and a J-beta primer mix, a second PCR proceeded for about 7 to 11 cycles. TCRdb re-derived calls from the 5' RACE reads in MiXCR, one entry per CDR3 protein. The sample lists 1.2 million to 1.5 million distinct CDR3 sequences, approximately 59% occurring once. Trimming took off 2 bases at V and 3 bases at J, with 10 bases between the two ends. Germline loops: CDR1 LGHNA, CDR2 YSLEER. CDR3 length: 15 residues.

The V gene is TRBV4-3, the J gene TRBJ1-4; tentative D call: TRBD1 (5 bases). The sequenced material came from blood. This clonotype was sampled from a man in his late teens or twenties in good health. In nucleotides, the CDR3 is TGCGCCAGCAGCCAACTCGACAGAGCTAATGAAAAACTGTTTTTT. It translates to CASSQLDRANEKLFF.